What follows describes a single T cell receptor (beta chain). The data originate from a study of Graves' ophthalmopathy and Graves' hyperthyroidism. The authors amplified TCR beta CDR3 regions, and they did so from RNA transcripts for repertoire sequencing. Second-round multiplex PCR came after first-round RT-PCR with HTBI primers. One entry per CDR3 protein results from TCRdb running MiXCR on the multiplex PCR reads. The sample consists of 1 million to 1.3 million distinct CDR3 sequences, 35% to 40% of them appearing once. The CDR3 sequence is 15 residues long. V was pared by 6 bases and J by 3 bases, with 10 bases of the junction left unmatched. CDR1 is ENHRY and CDR2 is SYGVKD in the germline V gene.

The source of this sequence is an adult man with Graves' hyperthyroidism. Specimen: peripheral blood or thyroid tissue (not recorded which). This rearrangement joins TRBV10-3 to TRBJ2-7; TRBD2 agrees at 8 bases. The chain's CDR3 is CAISDSGSGIYEQYF. Here the CDR3 DNA reads TGTGCCATCAGCGACTCAGGTAGCGGGATCTACGAGCAGTACTTC.